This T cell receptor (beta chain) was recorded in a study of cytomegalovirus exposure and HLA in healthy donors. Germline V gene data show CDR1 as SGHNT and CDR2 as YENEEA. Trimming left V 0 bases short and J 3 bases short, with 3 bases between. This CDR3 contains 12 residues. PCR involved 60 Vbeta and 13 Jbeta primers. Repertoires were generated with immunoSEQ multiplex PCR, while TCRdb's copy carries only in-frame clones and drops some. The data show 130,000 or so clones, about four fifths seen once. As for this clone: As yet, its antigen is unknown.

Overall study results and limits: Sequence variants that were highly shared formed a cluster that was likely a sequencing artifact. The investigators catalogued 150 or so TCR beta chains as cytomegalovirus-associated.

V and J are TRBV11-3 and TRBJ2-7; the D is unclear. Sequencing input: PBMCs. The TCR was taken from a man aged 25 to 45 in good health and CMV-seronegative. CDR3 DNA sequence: TGTGCCAGCAGCTTAGACGGCTACGAGCAGTACTTC. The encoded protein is CASSLDGYEQYF.